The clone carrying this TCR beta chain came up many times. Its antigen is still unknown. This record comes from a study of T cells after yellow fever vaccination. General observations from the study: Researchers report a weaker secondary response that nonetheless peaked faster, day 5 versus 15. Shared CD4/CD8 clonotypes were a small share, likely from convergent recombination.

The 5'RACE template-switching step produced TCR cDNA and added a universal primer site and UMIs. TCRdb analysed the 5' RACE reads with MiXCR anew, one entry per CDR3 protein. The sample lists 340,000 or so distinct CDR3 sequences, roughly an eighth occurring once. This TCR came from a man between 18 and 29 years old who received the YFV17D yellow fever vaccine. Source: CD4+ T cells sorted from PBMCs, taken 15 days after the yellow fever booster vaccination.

The CDR3 spells CASSLEPRYNEQFF. CDR3 nucleotides: TGCGCCAGCAGCTTGGAACCTAGGTACAATGAGCAGTTCTTC. V and J are TRBV5-1 and TRBJ2-1; no clear D gene. The V and J ends lost 0 bases and 4 bases respectively, with 8 bases between them. Germline values: CDR1 SGHRS, CDR2 YFSETQ. This CDR3 contains 14 residues.